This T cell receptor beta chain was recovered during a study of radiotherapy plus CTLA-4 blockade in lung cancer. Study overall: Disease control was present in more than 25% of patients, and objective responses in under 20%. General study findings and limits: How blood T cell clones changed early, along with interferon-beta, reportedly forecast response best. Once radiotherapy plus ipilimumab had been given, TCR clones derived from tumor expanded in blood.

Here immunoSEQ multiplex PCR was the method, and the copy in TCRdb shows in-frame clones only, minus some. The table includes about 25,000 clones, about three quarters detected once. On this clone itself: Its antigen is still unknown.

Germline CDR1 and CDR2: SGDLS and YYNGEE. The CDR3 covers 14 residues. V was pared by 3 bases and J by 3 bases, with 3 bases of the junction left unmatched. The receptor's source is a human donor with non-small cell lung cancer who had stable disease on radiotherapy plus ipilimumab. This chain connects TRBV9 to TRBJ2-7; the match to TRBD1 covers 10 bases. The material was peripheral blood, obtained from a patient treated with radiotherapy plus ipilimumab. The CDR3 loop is CASSAGQGYYEQYF. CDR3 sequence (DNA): TGTGCCAGCAGCGCGGGACAGGGGTACTACGAGCAGTACTTC.